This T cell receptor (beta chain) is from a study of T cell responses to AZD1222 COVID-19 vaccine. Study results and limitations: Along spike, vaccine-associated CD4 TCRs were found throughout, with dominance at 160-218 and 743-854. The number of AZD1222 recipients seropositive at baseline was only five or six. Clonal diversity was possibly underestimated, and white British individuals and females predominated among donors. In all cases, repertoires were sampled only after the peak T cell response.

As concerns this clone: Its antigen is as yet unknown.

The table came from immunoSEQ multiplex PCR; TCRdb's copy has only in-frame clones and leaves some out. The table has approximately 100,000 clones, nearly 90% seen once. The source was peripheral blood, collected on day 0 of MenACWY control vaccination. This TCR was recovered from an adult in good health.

This CDR3 reads CASSQDLGRSSGNTIYF. CDR3 DNA: TGCGCCAGCAGCCAAGATTTGGGTCGGAGCTCTGGAAACACCATATATTTT. This chain links TRBV4-3 with TRBJ1-3; D is uncertain. CDR3 length: 17 residues. Germline V lookup: CDR1 LGHNA, CDR2 YSLEER. The V and J ends lost 0 bases and 0 bases respectively, with 12 bases between them.